This T cell receptor (beta chain) was found in a study of technical replicates of blood from a handful of donors. Sequenced by immunoSEQ multiplex PCR; TCRdb stores in-frame clones only, minus some. The data contain 75,000 to 90,000 clones, 95% of them seen just once; the ten biggest clones take up approximately 0.35%. The CDR3 runs to 15 residues. V was cut by 7 bases and J by 0 bases, with 13 bases left in between. CDR1 and CDR2 from the germline V gene are SGHRS and YFSETQ. The receptor was derived from a human donor in good health. The gene calls are TRBV5-1 and TRBJ1-4; D gene unclear. Sequencing was done on a sample of T cells isolated from PBMCs. The CDR3 bases are TGCGCCAGCTCCCTTAGCCCCTCAACTAATGAAAAACTGTTTTTT. Translated: CASSLSPSTNEKLFF.